Listed below are T cell receptor beta chains from one sample, sequenced in a study of T cells in Graves' hyperthyroidism and ophthalmopathy. TCRdb reprocessed the multiplex PCR reads with MiXCR, giving one entry per CDR3 protein. The profile shows fewer than 350,000 distinct CDR3 sequences, about 18% of them singletons. Material: blood. These TCRs come from a woman between 45 and 65 years old with Graves' hyperthyroidism. The CDR3 runs from the conserved cysteine through the conserved F or W. Only some rows state a clone size, as once, few, many or a class for expanded clones.

TRBV20-1,TRBJ2-1,NA,CSGKESGGRYNEQFF
TRBV12-3/TRBV12-4,TRBJ2-7,many,CASSQGIRNSYEQYF
TRBV12-3/TRBV12-4,TRBJ1-1,few,CASSFAANTEAFF
TRBV6-1,TRBJ2-7,NA,CASSPRYEQYF
TRBV5-1,TRBJ2-7,NA,CASSLGADSYEQYF
TRBV2,TRBJ1-1,many,CASSGDAPREAFF
TRBV27,TRBJ1-1,NA,CASSAGRFRAEAFF
TRBV12-3/TRBV12-4,TRBJ2-3,many,CASRVEFVRRADTQYF
TRBV10-2,TRBJ1-2,NA,CASRPLLGDYGYTF
TRBV2,TRBJ2-5,many,CASSIGIQYF
TRBV4-1,TRBJ2-1,NA,CASSQEGSSTEQFF
TRBV5-1,TRBJ1-6,NA,CASSRDTHSPLHF
TRBV20-1,TRBJ2-7,many,CSARRRRGSYEQYF
TRBV30,TRBJ2-2,few,CAGREQGTGELFF
TRBV6-5,TRBJ1-2,many,CASSYGGSPASFYGYTF
TRBV20-1,TRBJ1-2,few,CSALTPQGARGYTF
TRBV6-1,TRBJ2-4,NA,CASSWDRGRRNIQYF
TRBV14,TRBJ2-1,NA,CASSQEWRLAAYNEQFF
TRBV4-1,TRBJ2-2,few,CASSQDRVQNTGELFF
TRBV28,TRBJ1-4,many,CASSSPYLTGSNEKLFF
TRBV6-1,TRBJ2-1,NA,CASSPILAGGGEQFF
TRBV12-3/TRBV12-4,TRBJ1-3,NA,CASSIRVDPGNTIYF
TRBV4-1,TRBJ1-2,few,CASSQGSRTGENYGYTF
TRBV6-1,TRBJ1-2,many,CASSEAYRVGAYGYTF
TRBV7-9,TRBJ2-3,NA,CASSWSTDTQYF
TRBV30,TRBJ2-1,few,CAWSQGDAGEQFF
TRBV13,TRBJ2-2,NA,CASSLARGSANTGELFF
TRBV28,TRBJ1-1,NA,CASSLTGDEAFF
TRBV5-1,TRBJ1-2,NA,CAGSLASGGHGYTF
TRBV3-1,TRBJ2-5,many,CASSQVGDPQETQYF
TRBV27,TRBJ2-7,NA,CASSLSGQSEQYF
TRBV3-1,TRBJ1-1,many,CASSRAGGNTEAFF
TRBV5-1,TRBJ2-3,NA,CASALGGADTQYF
TRBV20-1,TRBJ2-7,few,CSARTPYAYEQYF
TRBV27,TRBJ2-7,NA,CASSFEHSISHEQYF
TRBV6-1,TRBJ1-2,few,CASSWTGQPNYGYTF
TRBV15,TRBJ1-4,few,CATSRGPDRDEKLFF
TRBV2,TRBJ1-5,few,CASAGSVSNQPQHF
TRBV4-1,TRBJ1-2,NA,CASSHLEGGLGYTF
TRBV20-1,TRBJ2-1,many,CSARVGHEQFF
TRBV5-1,TRBJ1-6,many,CASSLEGTTGFNSPLHF
TRBV18,TRBJ2-2,many,CASSPPSYTGELFF
TRBV28,TRBJ1-1,many,CASSPGSGTVNTEAFF
TRBV2,TRBJ2-3,many,CASSEAGLAVTDTQYF
TRBV29-1,TRBJ1-1,NA,CSVEGTAGTEAFF